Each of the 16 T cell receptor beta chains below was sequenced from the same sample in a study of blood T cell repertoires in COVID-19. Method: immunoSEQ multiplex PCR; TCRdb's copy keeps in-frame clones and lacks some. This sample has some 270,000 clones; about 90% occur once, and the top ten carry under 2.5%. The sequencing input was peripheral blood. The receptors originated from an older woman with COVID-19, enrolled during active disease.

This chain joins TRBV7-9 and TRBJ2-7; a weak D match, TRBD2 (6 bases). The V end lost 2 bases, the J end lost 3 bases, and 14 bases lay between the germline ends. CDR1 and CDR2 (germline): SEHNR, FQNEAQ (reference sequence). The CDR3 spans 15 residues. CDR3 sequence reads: CASSLRVAVGYEQYF. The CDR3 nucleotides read TGTGCCAGCAGCTTAAGAGTAGCGGTAGGCTACGAGCAGTACTTC.

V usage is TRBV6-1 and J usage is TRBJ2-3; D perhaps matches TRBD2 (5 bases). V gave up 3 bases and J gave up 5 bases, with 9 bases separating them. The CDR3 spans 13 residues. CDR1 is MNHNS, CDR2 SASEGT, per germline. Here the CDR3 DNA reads TGTGCCAGCAGTGACGGCGCGGGAGATACGCAGTATTTT. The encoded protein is CASSDGAGDTQYF.

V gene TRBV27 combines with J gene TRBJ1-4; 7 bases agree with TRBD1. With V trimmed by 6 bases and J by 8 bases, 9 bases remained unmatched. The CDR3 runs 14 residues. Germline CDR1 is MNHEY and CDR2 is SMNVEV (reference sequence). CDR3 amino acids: CASSQTGEGEKLFF. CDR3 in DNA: TGTGCCAGCAGCCAAACAGGGGAAGGCGAAAAACTGTTTTTT.

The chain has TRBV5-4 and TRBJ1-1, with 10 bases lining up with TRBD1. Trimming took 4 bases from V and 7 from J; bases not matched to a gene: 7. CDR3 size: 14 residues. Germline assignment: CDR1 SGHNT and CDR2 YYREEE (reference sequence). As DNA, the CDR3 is TGTGCCAGCAGCGAGGGACAGGGGTTGGGTGAAGCTTTCTTT. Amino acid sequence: CASSEGQGLGEAFF.

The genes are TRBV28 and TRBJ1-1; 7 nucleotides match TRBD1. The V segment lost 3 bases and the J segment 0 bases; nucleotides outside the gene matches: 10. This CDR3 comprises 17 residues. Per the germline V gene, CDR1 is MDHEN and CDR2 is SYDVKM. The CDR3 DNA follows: TGTGCCAGCAGTTTCGCGTCGACAGGGATTATGAACACTGAAGCTTTCTTT. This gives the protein CASSFASTGIMNTEAFF.

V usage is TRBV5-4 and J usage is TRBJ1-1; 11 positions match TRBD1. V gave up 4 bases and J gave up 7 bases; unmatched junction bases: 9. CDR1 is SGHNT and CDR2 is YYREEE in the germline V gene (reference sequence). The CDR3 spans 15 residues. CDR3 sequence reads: CASSAGQGDLGEAFF. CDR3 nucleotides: TGTGCCAGCAGCGCGGGACAGGGGGATTTAGGTGAAGCTTTCTTT.

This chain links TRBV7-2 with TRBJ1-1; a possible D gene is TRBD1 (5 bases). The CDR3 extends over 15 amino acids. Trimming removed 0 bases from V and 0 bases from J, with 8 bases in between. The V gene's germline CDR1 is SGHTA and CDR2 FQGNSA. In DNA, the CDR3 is TGTGCCAGCAGCTTAGCCCCAGGGATGAACACTGAAGCTTTCTTT. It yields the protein CASSLAPGMNTEAFF.

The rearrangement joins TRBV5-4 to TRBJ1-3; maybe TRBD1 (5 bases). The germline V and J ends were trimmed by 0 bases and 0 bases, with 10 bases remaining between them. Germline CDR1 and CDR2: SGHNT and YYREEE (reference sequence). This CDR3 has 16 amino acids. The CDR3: CASSLGGGSSGNTIYF. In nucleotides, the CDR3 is TGTGCCAGCAGCTTGGGCGGGGGAAGCTCTGGAAACACCATATATTTT.

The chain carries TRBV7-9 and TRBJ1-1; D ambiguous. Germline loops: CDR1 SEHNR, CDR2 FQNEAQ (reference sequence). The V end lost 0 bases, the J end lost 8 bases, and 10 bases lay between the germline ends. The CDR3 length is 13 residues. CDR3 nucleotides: TGTGCCAGCAGCTTAGCGGGAGTGGGGGAAGCTTTCTTT. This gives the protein CASSLAGVGEAFF.

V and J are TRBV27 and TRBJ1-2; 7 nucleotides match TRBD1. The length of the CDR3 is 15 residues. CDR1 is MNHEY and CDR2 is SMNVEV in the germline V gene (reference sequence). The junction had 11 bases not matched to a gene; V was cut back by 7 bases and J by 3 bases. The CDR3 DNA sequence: TGTGCCAGCACCCCCGCGGGAGGGGGCGACTATGGCTACACCTTC. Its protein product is CASTPAGGGDYGYTF.

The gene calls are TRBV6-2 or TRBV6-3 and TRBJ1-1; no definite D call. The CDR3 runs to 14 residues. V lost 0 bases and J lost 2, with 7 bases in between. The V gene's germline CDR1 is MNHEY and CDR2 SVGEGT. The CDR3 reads CASSYSPTNTEAFF. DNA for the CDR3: TGTGCCAGCAGTTACTCACCGACAAACACTGAAGCTTTCTTT.

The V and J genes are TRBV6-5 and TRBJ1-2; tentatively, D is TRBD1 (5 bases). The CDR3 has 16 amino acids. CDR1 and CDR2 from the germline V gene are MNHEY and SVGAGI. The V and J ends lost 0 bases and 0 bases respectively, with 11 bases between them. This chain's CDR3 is CASSYSRQGANYGYTF. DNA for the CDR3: TGTGCCAGCAGTTACTCACGGCAGGGTGCTAACTATGGCTACACCTTC.

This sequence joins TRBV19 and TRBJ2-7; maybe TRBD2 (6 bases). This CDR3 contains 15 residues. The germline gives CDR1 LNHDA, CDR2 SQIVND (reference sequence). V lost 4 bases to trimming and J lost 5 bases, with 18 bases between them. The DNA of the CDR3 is TGTGCCAGTAGTACGAAATACCTCCCGGGGGACGAGCAGTACTTC. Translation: CASSTKYLPGDEQYF.

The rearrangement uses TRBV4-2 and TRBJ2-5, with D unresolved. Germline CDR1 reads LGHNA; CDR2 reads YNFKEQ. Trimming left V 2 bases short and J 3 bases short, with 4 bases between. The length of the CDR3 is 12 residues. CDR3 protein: CASSQIKETQYF. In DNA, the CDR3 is TGTGCCAGCAGCCAAATCAAAGAGACCCAGTACTTC.

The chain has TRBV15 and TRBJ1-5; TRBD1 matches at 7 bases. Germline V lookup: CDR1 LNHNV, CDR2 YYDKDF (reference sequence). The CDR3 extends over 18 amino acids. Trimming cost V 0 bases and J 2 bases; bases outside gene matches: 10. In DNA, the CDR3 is TGTGCCACCAGCAGAGATTCAAATACAGGGGCGGGCAATCAGCCCCAGCATTTT. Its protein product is CATSRDSNTGAGNQPQHF.

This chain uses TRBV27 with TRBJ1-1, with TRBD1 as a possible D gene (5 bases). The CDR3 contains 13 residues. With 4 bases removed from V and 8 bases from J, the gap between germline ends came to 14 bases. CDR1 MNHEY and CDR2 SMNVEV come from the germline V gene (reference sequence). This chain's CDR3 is CASSWQGHREAFF. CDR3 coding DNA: TGTGCCAGCAGTTGGCAGGGCCACCGCGAAGCTTTCTTT.